This T cell receptor (beta chain) came from a study of blood T cell repertoires in COVID-19. V was clipped by 5 bases and J by 8 bases, with 10 bases between them. CDR1 is SGHAT and CDR2 is FQDESV in the germline V gene (reference sequence). The CDR3 has 12 residues. Assay: immunoSEQ multiplex PCR; the TCRdb copy retains only in-frame clones and omits some. The sample records about 500,000 clones, roughly nine tenths being singletons. The chain recombines TRBV11-1 with TRBJ2-1; no firm D call. This clonotype originated in a man younger than 30 with COVID-19, enrolled during active disease. Sequencing used peripheral blood. Written as DNA, the CDR3 is TGTGCCAGCAGCCTAAGTCTTGATGAGCAGTTCTTC. It encodes CASSLSLDEQFF.